A single sample gave rise to the 18 T cell receptor beta chains below, sequenced in a study of T-cell reconstitution after alpha-beta-depleted transplantation in children. Preparation of the TCRbeta library involved a method that used unique molecular identifiers. TCRdb redid the calling of the PCR reads with MiXCR, one entry per CDR3 protein. The table includes approximately 490,000 distinct CDR3 sequences, roughly a tenth detected once. Sequenced here: PBMCs, sampled before TCRalphabeta/CD19-depleted stem cell transplant. The source of these receptors is a child aged 2-15 years with inherited bone marrow failure, due to receive a stem cell transplant.

This clonotype appeared many times. The chain is built from TRBV9 and TRBJ1-5; D ambiguous. The CDR3 runs 14 residues. The V end lost 0 bases, the J end lost 5 bases, and 9 bases lay between the germline ends. Germline CDR1 SGDLS, CDR2 YYNGEE. In DNA form, the CDR3 reads TGTGCCAGCAGCGTAGAGCCATATGATCAGCCCCAGCATTTT. Translated, it gives CASSVEPYDQPQHF.

The count of this clonotype is one. This chain joins TRBV27 and TRBJ2-1; D could derive from TRBD1 or TRBD2 (5 bases each). Germline loops: CDR1 MNHEY, CDR2 SMNVEV (reference sequence). The V end lost 0 bases, the J end lost 4 bases, and 16 bases lay between the germline ends. The CDR3 is 17 amino acids. The CDR3, as DNA: TGTGCCAGCAGTTTATCGGGGGAAATTAATTTATACAATGAGCAGTTCTTC. Amino acid sequence: CASSLSGEINLYNEQFF.

This chain connects TRBV29-1 to TRBJ2-3; D not certain. V was clipped by 4 bases and J by 5 bases, with 13 bases between them. This CDR3 comprises 13 residues. Germline V lookup: CDR1 SQVTM, CDR2 ANQGSEA. The CDR3 DNA is TGCAGCGTTGTCCCCGCCTCGAAAGATACGCAGTATTTT. It translates to CSVVPASKDTQYF.

This clonotype has at least ten counts. V and J are TRBV3-1 and TRBJ2-1; D is unclear. Trimming removed 0 bases from V and 0 bases from J, with 9 bases in between. Germline loops: CDR1 LGHDT, CDR2 YNNKEL (reference sequence). The CDR3 has 16 amino acids. The CDR3 reads CASSQDARSSYNEQFF. For the CDR3, the DNA is TGTGCCAGCAGCCAAGATGCCAGGAGCTCCTACAATGAGCAGTTCTTC.

This clonotype was counted many times. The chain is built from TRBV12-3 or TRBV12-4 and TRBJ2-1, with 8 bases matching TRBD2. The CDR3 consists of 16 residues. After removal of 3 bases from V and 4 bases from J, the junction contained 8 bases not matched to a gene. This CDR3 is CASSFALAGGYNEQFF. As DNA, the CDR3 is TGTGCCAGCAGTTTCGCCCTAGCGGGCGGTTACAATGAGCAGTTCTTC.

There are a few counts of this clonotype. V usage is TRBV4-1 and J usage is TRBJ2-7; possibly TRBD2 for D (6 bases). Trimming cost V 4 bases and J 0 bases, with 19 bases left between them. The CDR3 runs 17 residues. The germline V gene encodes CDR1 MGHRA and CDR2 YSYEKL. The CDR3 loop is CASSLVIAAISSYEQYF. In DNA form, the CDR3 reads TGCGCCAGCAGCCTCGTGATAGCGGCTATTAGCTCCTACGAGCAGTACTTC.

This clonotype has ten or more counts. The chain carries TRBV19 and TRBJ2-1, with no clear D. CDR1 is LNHDA and CDR2 is SQIVND in the germline V gene (reference sequence). The CDR3 extends over 12 amino acids. The germline V and J ends were trimmed by 5 bases and 9 bases, with 11 bases remaining between them. CDR3 DNA sequence: TGTGCCAGTAGTCCCAGCTGGGGTGAGCAGTTCTTC. It yields the protein CASSPSWGEQFF. The full variable domain, completed using reference TRBV19 and TRBJ2-1, is DGGITQSPKYLFRKEGQNVTLSCEQNLNHDAMYWYRQDPGQGLRLIYYSQIVNDFQKGDIAEGYSVSREKKESFPLTVTSAQKNPTAFYLCASSPSWGEQFFGPGTRLTVL.

This clonotype was detected ten times or more. This chain uses TRBV15 with TRBJ2-5; TRBD1 or TRBD2 may be the D gene (5 bases each). Germline CDR1 LNHNV, CDR2 YYDKDF (reference sequence). Deletions cut 1 base from V and 5 bases from J, with 11 bases between. The CDR3 is 14 residues long. The CDR3 loop reads CATSRAWGWETQYF. The CDR3 DNA reads as TGTGCCACCAGCAGAGCTTGGGGGTGGGAGACCCAGTACTTC.

This clonotype was recorded many times. The chain couples TRBV29-1 to TRBJ2-1; TRBD2 matches 14 bases. Looked up from germline, CDR1 is SQVTM and CDR2 is ANQGSEA. The CDR3 is 16 amino acids. V trimming: 5 bases; J trimming: 3 bases; junction bases outside the gene matches: 6. The CDR3 coding sequence is TGCAGCGTTTCCGGGACTAGCGGGAGAAGCTACAATGAGCAGTTCTTC. Its translation is CSVSGTSGRSYNEQFF.

This clonotype has ten or more counts. The chain recombines TRBV29-1 with TRBJ2-3; D tentatively reads TRBD1 or TRBD2 (5 bases each). CDR3 length: 15 residues. V was clipped by 6 bases and J by 1 base, with 17 bases between them. Per the germline V gene, CDR1 is SQVTM and CDR2 is ANQGSEA. CDR3 region: CSVARGVGRTDTQYF. In DNA, the CDR3 is TGCAGCGTGGCCCGGGGCGTAGGACGCACAGATACGCAGTATTTT.

This clonotype was seen many times. The chain has TRBV28 and TRBJ2-7; 14 nucleotides line up with TRBD2. The V gene end was trimmed by 7 bases and the J gene end by 5 bases; junction bases not matched to a gene: 13. The CDR3 covers 17 residues. Germline V gene data show CDR1 as MDHEN and CDR2 as SYDVKM. CDR3 in amino acids: CASNLGLAGVGGDEQYF. CDR3 nucleotides: TGTGCCAGCAACCTGGGACTAGCGGGAGTCGGGGGGGACGAGCAGTACTTC. Supplemented by reference TRBV28 and TRBJ2-7, the full variable domain reads DVKVTQSSRYLVKRTGEKVFLECVQDMDHENMFWYRQDPGLGLRLIYFSYDVKMKEKGDIPEGYSVSREKKERFSLILESASTNQTSMYLCASNLGLAGVGGDEQYFGPGTRLTVT.

This clonotype was detected many times. V is TRBV12-3 or TRBV12-4 and J is TRBJ2-1; D is undetermined. The CDR3 spans 16 residues. The V gene lost 5 bases and the J gene lost 6 bases, with 20 bases spanning the gap. Here the CDR3 DNA reads TGTGCCAGCAGTCCTCCGGGCCTAGACCTTTTCAATGAGCAGTTCTTC. Protein product: CASSPPGLDLFNEQFF.

Many counts were recorded for this clonotype. The rearrangement joins TRBV29-1 to TRBJ2-7, with D perhaps matching TRBD1 (6 bases). This CDR3 contains 12 residues. Germline V CDR1 and CDR2: SQVTM, ANQGSEA. Trimming shortened V by 5 bases and J by 5 bases, and 13 bases separated the two germline ends. CDR3 residues: CSVRGRVDEQYF. CDR3 bases: TGCAGCGTTAGGGGGAGAGTCGACGAGCAGTACTTC.

This clonotype appeared many times. The V call is TRBV12-5, the J call TRBJ1-5; D is perhaps TRBD1 (6 bases). V lost 1 base and J 6 bases, leaving 25 bases between the germline ends. The CDR3 contains 19 residues. Germline V gene data show CDR1 as LGHNT and CDR2 as FRNRAP. The CDR3 loop reads CASGLARGDRPAGGQPQHF. The CDR3 bases are TGTGCTAGTGGTTTGGCCCGAGGAGACAGGCCCGCCGGGGGTCAGCCCCAGCATTTT.

The genes are TRBV6-2 or TRBV6-3 and TRBJ2-2, with 14 bases aligning to TRBD2. Germline V gene sequence: CDR1 MNHEY, CDR2 SVGEGT. This CDR3 has 16 amino acids. Unmatched junction bases numbered 7, after V lost 5 bases and J lost 8 bases. CDR3 loop: CASSPPGLAGVGELFF. The CDR3 DNA reads as TGTGCCAGCAGTCCCCCGGGACTAGCGGGAGTGGGGGAGCTGTTTTTT.

This clonotype showed up just a few times. The chain has TRBV10-3 and TRBJ2-3, with 14 bases aligning to TRBD2. Germline loops: CDR1 ENHRY, CDR2 SYGVKD. Trimming removed 7 bases from V and 1 base from J; junction bases left unmatched: 10. The CDR3 totals 18 residues. DNA for the CDR3: TGTGCCATCAATACTGGACTAGCGGGAGGAGGAGGCACAGATACGCAGTATTTT. Translating it yields CAINTGLAGGGGTDTQYF.

This clonotype was observed at least ten times. The V call is TRBV6-1, the J call TRBJ1-2; 8 bases agree with TRBD1. Germline V gene sequence: CDR1 MNHNS, CDR2 SASEGT. CDR3 length: 16 amino acids. V lost 4 bases, J lost 6 bases, and 13 bases stayed unmatched. CDR3 DNA sequence: TGTGCCAGCAGTGCCACGTCCCGGACAGGGATCCATGGCTACACCTTC. This translates into CASSATSRTGIHGYTF.

The gene calls are TRBV2 and TRBJ1-2; TRBD1 aligns across 7 bases. The CDR3 sequence is 13 residues long. V lost 4 bases, J lost 7 bases, and 6 bases stayed unmatched. Germline-derived CDR1 and CDR2 are SNHLY and FYNNEI. This CDR3 is CASSGQGGSGYTF. The DNA for the CDR3 is TGTGCCAGCAGTGGACAGGGTGGTAGTGGCTACACCTTC.